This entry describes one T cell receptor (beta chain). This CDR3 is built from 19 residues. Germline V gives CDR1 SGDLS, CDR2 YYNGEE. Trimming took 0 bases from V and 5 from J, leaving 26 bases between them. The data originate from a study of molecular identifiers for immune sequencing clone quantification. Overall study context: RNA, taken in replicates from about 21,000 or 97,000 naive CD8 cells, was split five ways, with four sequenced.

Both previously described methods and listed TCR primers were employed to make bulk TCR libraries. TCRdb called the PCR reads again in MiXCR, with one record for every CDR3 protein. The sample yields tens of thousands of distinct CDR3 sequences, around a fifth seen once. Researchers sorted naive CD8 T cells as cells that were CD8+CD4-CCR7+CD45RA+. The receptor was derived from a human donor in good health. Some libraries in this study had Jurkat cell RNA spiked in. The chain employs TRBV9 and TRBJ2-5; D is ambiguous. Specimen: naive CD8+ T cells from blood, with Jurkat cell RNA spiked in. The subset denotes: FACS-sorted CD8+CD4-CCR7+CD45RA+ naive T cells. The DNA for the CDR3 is TGTGCCAGCAGCGTAGACGTGGCTAGTGGGTACCCCCCGCGGGAGACCCAGTACTTC. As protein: CASSVDVASGYPPRETQYF.